These 21 T cell receptor beta chains were sequenced from one sample in a study of cytomegalovirus exposure and HLA in healthy donors. A multiplex PCR was run with 60 Vbeta primers and 13 Jbeta primers. Libraries were prepared by immunoSEQ multiplex PCR; TCRdb keeps only in-frame clonotypes and omits some of them. The sample records over 100,000 clones, around 70% being singletons. The material sequenced was PBMCs. Receptors originate from a woman in her 70s in good health and CMV-seropositive.

This chain joins TRBV7-9 and TRBJ1-1; D unclear. CDR3 length: 13 amino acids. With 1 base removed from V and 1 base from J, the gap between germline ends came to 4 bases. Germline V lookup: CDR1 SEHNR, CDR2 FQNEAQ (reference sequence). CDR3 bases: TGTGCCAGCAGCTTAGGACAGAACACTGAAGCTTTCTTT. Protein product: CASSLGQNTEAFF.

The chain uses TRBV4-3 and TRBJ2-3, with D perhaps matching TRBD1 (5 bases). V dropped 0 bases and J dropped 1 base, with 5 bases sitting between them. The CDR3 runs to 14 residues. Germline CDR1 reads LGHNA; CDR2 reads YSLEER. CDR3 bases: TGCGCCAGCAGCCAAGAAGGGGGCACAGATACGCAGTATTTT. Its translation is CASSQEGGTDTQYF.

This chain joins TRBV19 and TRBJ1-6; TRBD1 aligns across 10 bases. The germline CDR1 and CDR2 sequences are LNHDA and SQIVND (reference sequence). V shed 5 bases, J shed 8 bases, and the junction held 6 bases outside the gene matches. The CDR3 is 15 residues long. In DNA, the CDR3 is TGTGCCAGTAGTCTTATGGGACAGGGGTATTCACCCCTCCACTTT. Amino acid sequence: CASSLMGQGYSPLHF.

This clone has only a few counts. The chain employs TRBV11-1 and TRBJ2-2; D remains ambiguous. Trimming shortened V by 2 bases and J by 2 bases, and 6 bases separated the two germline ends. Looked up from germline, CDR1 is SGHAT and CDR2 is FQDESV (reference sequence). This CDR3 region has 14 residues. As DNA, the CDR3 is TGTGCCAGCAGCTTAACGGGTAACACCGGGGAGCTGTTTTTT. Its protein is CASSLTGNTGELFF. Full variable domain (outside the CDR3, taken from reference TRBV11-1 and TRBJ2-2): EAEVAQSPRYKITEKSQAVAFWCDPISGHATLYWYRQILGQGPELLVQFQDESVVDDSQLPKDRFSAERLKGVDSTLKIQPAELGDSAMYLCASSLTGNTGELFFGEGSRLTVL.

V usage is TRBV19 and J usage is TRBJ1-3; D gene unclear. CDR1 and CDR2 from the germline V gene are LNHDA and SQIVND (reference sequence). The length of the CDR3 is 13 residues. Deletions cut 6 bases from V and 1 base from J, with 7 bases between. The CDR3 DNA sequence: TGTGCCAGTAGGGCCAGGTCTGGAAACACCATATATTTT. Translation: CASRARSGNTIYF.

V usage is TRBV7-2 and J usage is TRBJ1-2; 12 bases line up with TRBD1. CDR3 size: 15 residues. The germline V gene encodes CDR1 SGHTA and CDR2 FQGNSA. The ends lost 5 bases at V and 3 bases at J; junction bases unmatched: 4. The CDR3 DNA reads as TGTGCCAGCAGCCCCGGGACAGGGGGCTACTATGGCTACACCTTC. It specifies CASSPGTGGYYGYTF.

A few counts support this clone. As DNA, the CDR3 is TGTGCCATCAGTGAGCGAGAGGCCACTGAAGCTTTCTTT. It specifies CAISEREATEAFF. The chain carries TRBV10-3 and TRBJ1-1, with unresolved D. The V end lost 2 bases, the J end lost 4 bases, and 8 bases lay between the germline ends. The germline V gene encodes CDR1 ENHRY and CDR2 SYGVKD. This CDR3 spans 13 amino acids.

The chain has TRBV13 and TRBJ2-7; 8 bases are a match to TRBD2. Germline V gives CDR1 PRHDT, CDR2 FYEKMQ (reference sequence). This CDR3 spans 14 amino acids. V lost 8 bases and J lost 0; bases outside the gene matches: 6. CDR3 sequence (DNA): TGTGCCAGCCGTAGCGGGGCTAGCTCCTACGAGCAGTACTTC. As protein: CASRSGASSYEQYF.

The rearrangement uses TRBV25-1 and TRBJ1-5, with TRBD1 as a possible D gene (6 bases). This CDR3 comprises 14 residues. The V and J ends lost 4 bases and 3 bases respectively, with 10 bases between them. The V gene's germline CDR1 is MGHDK and CDR2 SYGVNS. This CDR3 reads CASSVGDINQPQHF. CDR3 bases: TGTGCCAGCAGTGTAGGGGACATCAATCAGCCCCAGCATTTT. Full variable domain (rest looked up from reference TRBV25-1 and TRBJ1-5): EADIYQTPRYLVIGTGKKITLECSQTMGHDKMYWYQQDPGMELHLIHYSYGVNSTEKGDLSSESTVSRIRTEHFPLTLESARPSHTSQYLCASSVGDINQPQHFGDGTRLSIL.

This clone was detected a few times. This chain connects TRBV20-1 to TRBJ2-5; D unclear. This CDR3 has 10 residues. Trimming removed 2 bases from V and 8 bases from J, with 6 bases in between. Germline V lookup: CDR1 DFQATT, CDR2 SNEGSKA (reference sequence). As DNA, the CDR3 is TGCAGTGCTAGAAGAGGAACCCAGTACTTC. It is translated as CSARRGTQYF.

The V gene is TRBV15, the J gene TRBJ2-1; 7 bases match TRBD1. In germline, CDR1 is LNHNV, CDR2 YYDKDF (reference sequence). This CDR3 comprises 15 residues. J gave up 3 bases and V 2 bases, and 4 bases lay outside the gene matches. CDR3 region: CATSRQGQYYNEQFF. CDR3 DNA sequence: TGTGCCACCAGCAGACAGGGACAGTACTACAATGAGCAGTTCTTC.

This clone occurred a few times. The gene calls are TRBV4-1 and TRBJ1-2; possibly TRBD1 for D (5 bases). This CDR3 has 13 residues. CDR1 MGHRA and CDR2 YSYEKL come from the germline V gene. V was pared by 4 bases and J by 8 bases, with 14 bases between. DNA for the CDR3: TGCGCCAGCAGCCCCCCCAGGGCGCGGGGCTACACCTTC. This gives the protein CASSPPRARGYTF.

V is TRBV7-2 and J is TRBJ2-5, with 10 bases matching TRBD2. Germline loops: CDR1 SGHTA, CDR2 FQGNSA. V lost 6 bases and J lost 7; bases outside the gene matches: 11. CDR3 length: 15 residues. The CDR3 bases are TGTGCCAGCAGTCCTAGCGGGGGAGTCCTTGGGACCCAGTACTTC. It specifies CASSPSGGVLGTQYF.

The CDR3 DNA reads as TGTGCCAGCAGCCCAAGACTAGCCGCCAACCAAGAGACCCAGTACTTC. Translated, it gives CASSPRLAANQETQYF. This chain uses TRBV7-9 with TRBJ2-5, with TRBD2 matching over 7 bases. The CDR3 length is 16 residues. The trim removed 5 bases at V and 0 bases at J, leaving 9 bases unmatched. CDR1 and CDR2 from the germline V gene are SEHNR and FQNEAQ (reference sequence).

V gene TRBV7-8 combines with J gene TRBJ1-1; D is unresolved. The length of the CDR3 is 12 residues. Trimming stripped 5 bases from V and 1 base from J, with 5 bases between. Germline CDR1 is SGHVS and CDR2 is FQNEAQ. The CDR3 nucleotides are TGTGCCAGCAGCCGTTGGAACACTGAAGCTTTCTTT. Amino acid sequence: CASSRWNTEAFF.

As DNA, the CDR3 is TGTGCCAGTAGTATGGACATCATCATTCCTGAAGCTTTCTTT. Amino acid sequence: CASSMDIIIPEAFF. This rearrangement joins TRBV19 to TRBJ1-1, with a tentative D call TRBD1 (5 bases). This CDR3 is built from 14 residues. Germline V gene lookup returns CDR1 LNHDA and CDR2 SQIVND (reference sequence). Trimming stripped 3 bases from V and 6 bases from J, with 14 bases between.

The chain has TRBV5-1 and TRBJ2-7; 7 bases fit TRBD1. This CDR3 contains 14 residues. J was trimmed by 0 bases and V by 7 bases; bases with no gene match: 7. Germline-derived CDR1 and CDR2 are SGHRS and YFSETQ. The CDR3 DNA reads as TGCGCCAGCTCGAGGCAGGGGGACTCCTACGAGCAGTACTTC. This codes for CASSRQGDSYEQYF.

V usage is TRBV7-6 and J usage is TRBJ1-6; 7 bases line up with TRBD1. V shed 1 base, J shed 7 bases, and the junction held 10 bases outside the gene matches. Germline values: CDR1 SGHVS, CDR2 FNYEAQ. This CDR3 contains 17 residues. The CDR3 DNA follows: TGTGCCAGCAGCTTAGTAGGACAGGCCGGTCTCAATTCACCCCTCCACTTT. Translated: CASSLVGQAGLNSPLHF.

This clone has only a few counts. The chain recombines TRBV7-2 with TRBJ2-3, with 12 bases that match TRBD2. CDR3 length equals 16 residues. CDR1 is SGHTA, CDR2 FQGNSA, per germline. The trim removed 5 bases at V and 3 bases at J, leaving 6 bases unmatched. The CDR3 DNA is TGTGCCAGCAGCCCACGACTAGCGGGGGTTACAGATACGCAGTATTTT. Translated, it gives CASSPRLAGVTDTQYF.

This clone was counted between two and nine times. This sequence joins TRBV5-5 and TRBJ2-2, with 9 bases lining up with TRBD2. The V segment lost 4 bases and the J segment 5 bases; nucleotides outside the gene matches: 0. The CDR3 runs to 13 residues. Germline assignment: CDR1 SGHKS and CDR2 YYEKEE (reference sequence). The CDR3 region is CASSLAGTGELFF. The CDR3 DNA follows: TGTGCCAGCAGCCTAGCGGGAACCGGGGAGCTGTTTTTT.

The rearrangement uses TRBV6-6 and TRBJ1-2; D call uncertain. From germline, CDR1 is MNHNY and CDR2 SVGAGI (reference sequence). V was clipped by 4 bases and J by 4 bases, with 4 bases between them. CDR3 length equals 11 residues. The DNA of the CDR3 is TGTGCCAGCAGTTCCCGCTATGGCTACACCTTC. Translated: CASSSRYGYTF.